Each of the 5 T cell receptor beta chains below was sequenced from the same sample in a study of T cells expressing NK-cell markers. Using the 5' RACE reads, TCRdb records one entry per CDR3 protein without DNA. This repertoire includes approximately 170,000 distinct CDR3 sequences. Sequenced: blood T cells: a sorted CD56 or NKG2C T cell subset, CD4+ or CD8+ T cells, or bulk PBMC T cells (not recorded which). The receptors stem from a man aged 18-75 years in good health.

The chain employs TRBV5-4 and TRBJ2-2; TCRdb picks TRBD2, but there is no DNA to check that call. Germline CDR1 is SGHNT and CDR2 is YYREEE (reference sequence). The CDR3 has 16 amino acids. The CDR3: CASSNGLVEWSGELFF. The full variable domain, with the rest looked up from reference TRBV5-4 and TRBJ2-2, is ETGVTQSPTHLIKTRGQQVTLRCSSQSGHNTVSWYQQALGQGPQFIFQYYREEENGRGNFPPRFSGLQFPNYSSELNVNALELDDSALYLCASSNGLVEWSGELFFGEGSRLTVL.

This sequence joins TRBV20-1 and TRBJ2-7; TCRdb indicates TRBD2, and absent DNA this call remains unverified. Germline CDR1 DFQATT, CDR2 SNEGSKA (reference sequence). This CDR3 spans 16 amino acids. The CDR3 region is CSASAHGTATSYEQYF.

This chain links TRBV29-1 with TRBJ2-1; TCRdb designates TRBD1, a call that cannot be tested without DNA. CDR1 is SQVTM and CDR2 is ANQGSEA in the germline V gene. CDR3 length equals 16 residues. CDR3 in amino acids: CSVEYLDRPSYNEQFF.

The CDR3 reads CSARTLQGARSPLHF. The chain links TRBV20-1 to TRBJ1-6; TCRdb outputs TRBD1, but without DNA this stays unchecked. In germline, CDR1 is DFQATT, CDR2 SNEGSKA (reference sequence). The length of the CDR3 is 15 residues.

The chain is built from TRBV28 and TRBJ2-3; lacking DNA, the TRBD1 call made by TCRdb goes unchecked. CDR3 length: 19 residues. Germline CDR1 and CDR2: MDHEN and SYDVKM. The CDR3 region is CASSPPNFKSTENQDTQYF.